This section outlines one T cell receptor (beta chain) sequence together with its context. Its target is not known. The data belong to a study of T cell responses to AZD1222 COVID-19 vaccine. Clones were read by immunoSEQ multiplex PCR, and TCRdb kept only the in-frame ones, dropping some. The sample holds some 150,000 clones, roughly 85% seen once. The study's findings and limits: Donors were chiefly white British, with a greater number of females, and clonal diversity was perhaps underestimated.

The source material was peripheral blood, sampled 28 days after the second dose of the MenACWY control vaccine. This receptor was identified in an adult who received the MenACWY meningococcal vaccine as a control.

CDR3 nucleotide sequence: TGTGCCAGCAGCCCGACAGGGTCTTCACCCCTCCACTTT. Translation gives CASSPTGSSPLHF. The chain couples TRBV25-1 to TRBJ1-6, with 7 nucleotides matching TRBD1. This CDR3 has 13 amino acids. The junction had 5 bases not matched to a gene; V was cut back by 6 bases and J by 9 bases. CDR1 is MGHDK and CDR2 is SYGVNS in the germline V gene.